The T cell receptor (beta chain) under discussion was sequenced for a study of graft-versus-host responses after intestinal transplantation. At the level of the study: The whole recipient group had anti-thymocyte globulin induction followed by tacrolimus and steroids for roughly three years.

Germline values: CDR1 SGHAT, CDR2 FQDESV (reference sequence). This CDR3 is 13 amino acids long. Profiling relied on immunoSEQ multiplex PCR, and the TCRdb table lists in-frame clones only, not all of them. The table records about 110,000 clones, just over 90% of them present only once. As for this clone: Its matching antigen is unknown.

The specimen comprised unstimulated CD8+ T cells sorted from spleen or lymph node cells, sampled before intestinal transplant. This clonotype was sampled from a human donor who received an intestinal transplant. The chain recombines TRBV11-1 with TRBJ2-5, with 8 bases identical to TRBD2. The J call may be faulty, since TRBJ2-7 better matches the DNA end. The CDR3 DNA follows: TGTGCCAGCAGTTCCGGGACTAGTAGCGAGCAGTACTTC. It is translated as CASSSGTSSEQYF.